These 9 T cell receptor beta chains originate from one sample sequenced in a study of cytomegalovirus exposure and HLA in healthy donors. Primers included in the PCR were 60 Vbeta and 13 Jbeta primers. Clones were sequenced by immunoSEQ multiplex PCR, and TCRdb holds only the in-frame ones, with some missing. This table holds about 110,000 clones, 70% to 85% found once. The sample comprised PBMCs. These receptors were taken from a man aged 30-40 years in good health and CMV-seropositive.

This clone was observed a single time. V is TRBV9 and J is TRBJ2-1, with 12 bases lining up with TRBD2. The CDR3 extends over 15 amino acids. The trim removed 5 bases at V and 8 bases at J, leaving 8 bases unmatched. Germline V gene sequence: CDR1 SGDLS, CDR2 YYNGEE. CDR3 DNA: TGTGCCAGCAGTCCCCTAGCGGGGGGGGGCGATGAGCAGTTCTTC. Amino acids: CASSPLAGGGDEQFF.

The J gene is TRBJ2-3, the V gene TRBV9; no firm D call. CDR3 size: 14 residues. CDR1 and CDR2 (germline): SGDLS, YYNGEE. V shed 4 bases and J shed 0 bases, with 9 bases lying between them. This CDR3 reads CASSKAPSTDTQYF. The CDR3 coding sequence is TGTGCCAGCAGCAAAGCCCCTAGCACAGATACGCAGTATTTT.

The CDR3 region has the DNA TGTGCCAGCAGCTTCACGCCGACTAGCGGGGGGGTCACAGATACGCAGTATTTT. Residues: CASSFTPTSGGVTDTQYF. This sequence joins TRBV7-8 and TRBJ2-3, with 14 bases lining up with TRBD2. CDR1 and CDR2 (germline): SGHVS, FQNEAQ. The trim removed 3 bases at V and 2 bases at J, leaving 7 bases unmatched. There are 18 residues in the CDR3.

The chain is built from TRBV18 and TRBJ1-5; 9 bases are a match to TRBD1. The CDR3 covers 13 residues. Losses at the gene ends were 6 bases for V and 9 bases for J; bases not matched to a gene: 6. Germline lookup yields CDR1 KGHSH and CDR2 LQKENI. This chain's CDR3 is CASSPGQGWPQHF. The CDR3 nucleotides read TGTGCCAGCTCCCCCGGACAGGGGTGGCCCCAGCATTTT.

This clone was picked up one time. The chain joins TRBV28 to TRBJ2-3, with 12 bases that match TRBD2. This CDR3 is 16 amino acids long. The germline CDR1 and CDR2 sequences are MDHEN and SYDVKM. V shed 6 bases and J 6 bases; nucleotides not matched to a gene: 10. The DNA of the CDR3 is TGTGCCAGCAGCTCCCCTAGCGGGGGGGCGTTCGATACGCAGTATTTT. This codes for CASSSPSGGAFDTQYF. Variable domain in full (rest from reference TRBV28 and TRBJ2-3): DVKVTQSSRYLVKRTGEKVFLECVQDMDHENMFWYRQDPGLGLRLIYFSYDVKMKEKGDIPEGYSVSREKKERFSLILESASTNQTSMYLCASSSPSGGAFDTQYFGPGTRLTVL.

This clone was counted only a few times. V gene TRBV4-3 combines with J gene TRBJ1-2; TRBD1 might be the D (6 bases). Trimming left V 3 bases short and J 0 bases short, with 17 bases between. The CDR3 length is 17 residues. The V gene's germline CDR1 is LGHNA and CDR2 YSLEER. The CDR3 sequence: CASSHLRGGGANYGYTF. CDR3 DNA: TGCGCCAGCAGCCATCTACGGGGGGGCGGTGCTAACTATGGCTACACCTTC.

The rearrangement uses TRBV4-1 and TRBJ2-2, with 7 positions matching TRBD2. Germline V gene data show CDR1 as MGHRA and CDR2 as YSYEKL. Trimming removed 4 bases from V and 5 bases from J; junction bases left unmatched: 7. The CDR3 has 15 residues. As DNA, the CDR3 is TGCGCCAGCAGCCTCACGGGGGGTACGACCGGGGAGCTGTTTTTT. Encoded protein: CASSLTGGTTGELFF.

J is TRBJ2-3 and V is TRBV25-1; TRBD2 aligns across 15 bases. V lost 5 bases to trimming and J lost 2 bases; unmatched junction nucleotides: 5. CDR3 length: 17 amino acids. The germline CDR1 and CDR2 sequences are MGHDK and SYGVNS. The CDR3 reads CASSRTSGGAITDTQYF. CDR3 bases: TGTGCCAGCAGTCGGACTAGCGGGGGGGCTATCACAGATACGCAGTATTTT.

This chain links TRBV19 with TRBJ2-7; TRBD2 might be the D (5 bases). V lost 6 bases and J lost 6, with 15 bases in between. Germline CDR1 is LNHDA and CDR2 is SQIVND (reference sequence). CDR3 length: 13 residues. The CDR3 reads CASSNGLAAEQYF. The CDR3 bases are TGTGCCAGTAGCAACGGGCTAGCAGCCGAGCAGTACTTC. The full variable domain, completed using reference TRBV19 and TRBJ2-7, is DGGITQSPKYLFRKEGQNVTLSCEQNLNHDAMYWYRQDPGQGLRLIYYSQIVNDFQKGDIAEGYSVSREKKESFPLTVTSAQKNPTAFYLCASSNGLAAEQYFGPGTRLTVT.